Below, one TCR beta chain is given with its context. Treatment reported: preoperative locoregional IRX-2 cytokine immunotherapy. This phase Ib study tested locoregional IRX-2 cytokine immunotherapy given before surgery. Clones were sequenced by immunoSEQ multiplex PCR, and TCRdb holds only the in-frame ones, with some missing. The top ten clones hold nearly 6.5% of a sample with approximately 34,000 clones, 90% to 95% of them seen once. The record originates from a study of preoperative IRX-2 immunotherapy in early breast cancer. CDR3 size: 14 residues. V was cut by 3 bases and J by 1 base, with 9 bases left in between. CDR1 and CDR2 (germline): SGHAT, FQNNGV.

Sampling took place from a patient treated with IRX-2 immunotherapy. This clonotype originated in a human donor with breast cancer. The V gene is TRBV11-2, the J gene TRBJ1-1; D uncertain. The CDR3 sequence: CASSFTLGNTEAFF. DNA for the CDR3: TGTGCCAGCAGCTTCACCCTGGGGAACACTGAAGCTTTCTTT.